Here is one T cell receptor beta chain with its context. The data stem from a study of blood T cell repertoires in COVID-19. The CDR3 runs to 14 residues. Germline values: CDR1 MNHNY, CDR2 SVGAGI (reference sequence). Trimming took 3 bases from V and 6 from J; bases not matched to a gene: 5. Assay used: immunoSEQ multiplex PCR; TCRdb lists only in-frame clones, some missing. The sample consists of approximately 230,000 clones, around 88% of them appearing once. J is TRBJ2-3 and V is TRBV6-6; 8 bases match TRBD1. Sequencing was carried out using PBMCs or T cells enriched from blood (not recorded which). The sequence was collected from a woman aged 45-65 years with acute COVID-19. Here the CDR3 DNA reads TGTGCCAGCAGTTATCACAGGGGGTCCGATACGCAGTATTTT. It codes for CASSYHRGSDTQYF.